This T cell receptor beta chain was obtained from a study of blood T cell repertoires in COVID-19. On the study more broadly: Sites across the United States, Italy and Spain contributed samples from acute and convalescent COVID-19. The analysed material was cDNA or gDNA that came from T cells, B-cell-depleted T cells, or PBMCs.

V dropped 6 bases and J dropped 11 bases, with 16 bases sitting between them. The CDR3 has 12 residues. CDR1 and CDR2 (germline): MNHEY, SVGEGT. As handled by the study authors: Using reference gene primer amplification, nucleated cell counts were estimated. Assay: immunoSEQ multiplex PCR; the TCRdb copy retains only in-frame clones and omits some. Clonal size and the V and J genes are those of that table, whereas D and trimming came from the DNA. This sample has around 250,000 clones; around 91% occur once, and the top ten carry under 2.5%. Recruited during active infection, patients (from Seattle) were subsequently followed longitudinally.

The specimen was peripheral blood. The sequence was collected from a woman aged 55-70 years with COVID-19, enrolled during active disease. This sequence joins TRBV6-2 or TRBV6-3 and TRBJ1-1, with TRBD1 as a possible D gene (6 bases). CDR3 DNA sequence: TGTGCCAGCAGCCGAATTCAGGGGCGGGCTTTCTTT. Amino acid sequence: CASSRIQGRAFF.